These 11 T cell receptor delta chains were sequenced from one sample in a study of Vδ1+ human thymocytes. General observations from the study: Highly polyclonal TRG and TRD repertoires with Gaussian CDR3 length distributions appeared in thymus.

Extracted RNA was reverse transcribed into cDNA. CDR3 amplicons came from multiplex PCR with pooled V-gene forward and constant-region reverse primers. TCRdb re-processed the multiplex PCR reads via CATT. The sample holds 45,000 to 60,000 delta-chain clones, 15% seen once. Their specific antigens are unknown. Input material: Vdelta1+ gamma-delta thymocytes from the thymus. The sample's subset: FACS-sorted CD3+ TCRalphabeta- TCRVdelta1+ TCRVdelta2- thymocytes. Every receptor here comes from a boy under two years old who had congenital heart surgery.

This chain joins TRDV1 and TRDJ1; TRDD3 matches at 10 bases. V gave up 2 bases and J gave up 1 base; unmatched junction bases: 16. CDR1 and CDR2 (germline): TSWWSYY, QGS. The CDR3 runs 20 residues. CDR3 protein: CALGEIFPSYGGYGTDKLIF. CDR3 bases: TGTGCTCTTGGGGAAATATTTCCCTCCTACGGGGGATACGGCACCGATAAACTCATCTTT.

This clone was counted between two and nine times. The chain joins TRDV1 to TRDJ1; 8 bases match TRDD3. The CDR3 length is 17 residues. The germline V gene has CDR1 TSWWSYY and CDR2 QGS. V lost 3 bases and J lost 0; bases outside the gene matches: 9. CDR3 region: CALGDDNWGPDTDKLIF. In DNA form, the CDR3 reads TGTGCTCTTGGGGATGATAACTGGGGGCCCGACACCGATAAACTCATCTTT.

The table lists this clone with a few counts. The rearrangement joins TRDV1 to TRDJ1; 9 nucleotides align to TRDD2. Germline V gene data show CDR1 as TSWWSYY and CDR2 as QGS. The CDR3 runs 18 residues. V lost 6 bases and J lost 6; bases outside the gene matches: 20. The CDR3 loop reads CALGQGAFLRVLGHKLIF. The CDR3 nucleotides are TGTGCTCTTGGTCAAGGGGCCTTCCTACGGGTACTGGGGCATAAACTCATCTTT.

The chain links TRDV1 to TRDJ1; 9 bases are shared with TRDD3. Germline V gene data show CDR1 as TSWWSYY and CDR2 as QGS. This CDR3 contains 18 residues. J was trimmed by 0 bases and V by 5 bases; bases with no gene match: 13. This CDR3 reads CALGPGLRWGYDTDKLIF. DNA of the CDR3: TGTGCTCTTGGGCCAGGACTACGTTGGGGATACGACACCGATAAACTCATCTTT.

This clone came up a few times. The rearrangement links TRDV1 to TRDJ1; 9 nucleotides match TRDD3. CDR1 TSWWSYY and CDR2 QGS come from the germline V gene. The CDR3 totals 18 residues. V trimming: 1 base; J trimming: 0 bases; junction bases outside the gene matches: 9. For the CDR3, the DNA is TGTGCTCTTGGGGAACCCCCCCAACTGGGGGAACACACCGATAAACTCATCTTT. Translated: CALGEPPQLGEHTDKLIF.

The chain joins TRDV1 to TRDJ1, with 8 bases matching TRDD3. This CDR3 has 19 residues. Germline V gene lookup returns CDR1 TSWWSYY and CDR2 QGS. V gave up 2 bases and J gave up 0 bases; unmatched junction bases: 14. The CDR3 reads CALGELGPLPLGDTDKLIF. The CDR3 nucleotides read TGTGCTCTTGGGGAATTGGGGCCCCTCCCACTGGGGGACACCGATAAACTCATCTTT.

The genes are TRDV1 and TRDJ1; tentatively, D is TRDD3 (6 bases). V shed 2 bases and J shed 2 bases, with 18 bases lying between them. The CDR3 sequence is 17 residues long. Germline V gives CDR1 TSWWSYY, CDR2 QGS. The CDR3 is CALGEGLGGRYTDKLIF. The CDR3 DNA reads TGTGCTCTTGGGGAAGGTCTAGGGGGACGATATACCGATAAACTCATCTTT.

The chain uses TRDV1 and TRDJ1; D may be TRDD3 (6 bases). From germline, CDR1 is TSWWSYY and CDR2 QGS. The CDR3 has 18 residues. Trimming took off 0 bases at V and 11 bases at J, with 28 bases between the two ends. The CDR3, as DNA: TGTGCTCTTGGGGAACTTTGCTCCCTACGGGGGACGGCCAGTGGTCTCATCTTT. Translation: CALGELCSLRGTASGLIF.

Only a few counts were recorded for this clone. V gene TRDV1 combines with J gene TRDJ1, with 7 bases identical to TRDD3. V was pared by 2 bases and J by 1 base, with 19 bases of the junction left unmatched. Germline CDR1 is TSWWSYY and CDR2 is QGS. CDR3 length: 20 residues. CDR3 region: CALGEVRSRTGAYATDKLIF. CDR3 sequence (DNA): TGTGCTCTTGGGGAAGTTAGATCTCGTACTGGGGCCTATGCCACCGATAAACTCATCTTT.

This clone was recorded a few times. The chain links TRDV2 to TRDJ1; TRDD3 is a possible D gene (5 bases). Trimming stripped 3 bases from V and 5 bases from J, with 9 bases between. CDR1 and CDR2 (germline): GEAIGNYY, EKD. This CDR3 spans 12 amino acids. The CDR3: CACDPMGDKLIF. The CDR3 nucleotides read TGTGCCTGTGACCCAATGGGGGATAAACTCATCTTT.

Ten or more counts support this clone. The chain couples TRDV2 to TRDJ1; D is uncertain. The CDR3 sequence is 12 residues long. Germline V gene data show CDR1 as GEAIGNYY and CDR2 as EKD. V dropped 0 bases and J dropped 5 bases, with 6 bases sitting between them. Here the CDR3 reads CACDTVRDKLIF. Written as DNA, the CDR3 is TGTGCCTGTGACACCGTACGGGATAAACTCATCTTT.